This T cell receptor (beta chain) was identified during a study of T-cell memory formation after mild COVID-19. Using constant-segment primers, 5'RACE produced TCR alpha and TCR beta cDNA libraries carrying sample barcodes and UMIs. A single record per CDR3 protein comes from TCRdb applying MiXCR to the 5' RACE reads. This repertoire shows some 200,000 distinct CDR3 sequences, over 9% found once; its top ten account for 3.5%. Study-wide results and caveats: The study found balanced CD4/CD8 in clones contracting day 15 to 85 and a CD4+ lean in later expanders.

A remark on this clonotype: What it binds is unknown.

Trimming left V 0 bases short and J 3 bases short, with 7 bases between. CDR1 is SGHRS and CDR2 is YFSETQ in the germline V gene. The CDR3 is 14 residues long. The chain has TRBV5-1 and TRBJ2-4; D gene ambiguous. The sequenced sample was PBMCs or a T cell subset sorted from them (not recorded which). The TCR sequence derives from a man aged 18 to 30 who had mild COVID-19 (a few samples of this study predate the infection). Cell type and time point are not known. The CDR3 DNA follows: TGCGCCAGCAGCTTGGCTGCAGGCAAAAACATTCAGTACTTC. This translates into CASSLAAGKNIQYF.